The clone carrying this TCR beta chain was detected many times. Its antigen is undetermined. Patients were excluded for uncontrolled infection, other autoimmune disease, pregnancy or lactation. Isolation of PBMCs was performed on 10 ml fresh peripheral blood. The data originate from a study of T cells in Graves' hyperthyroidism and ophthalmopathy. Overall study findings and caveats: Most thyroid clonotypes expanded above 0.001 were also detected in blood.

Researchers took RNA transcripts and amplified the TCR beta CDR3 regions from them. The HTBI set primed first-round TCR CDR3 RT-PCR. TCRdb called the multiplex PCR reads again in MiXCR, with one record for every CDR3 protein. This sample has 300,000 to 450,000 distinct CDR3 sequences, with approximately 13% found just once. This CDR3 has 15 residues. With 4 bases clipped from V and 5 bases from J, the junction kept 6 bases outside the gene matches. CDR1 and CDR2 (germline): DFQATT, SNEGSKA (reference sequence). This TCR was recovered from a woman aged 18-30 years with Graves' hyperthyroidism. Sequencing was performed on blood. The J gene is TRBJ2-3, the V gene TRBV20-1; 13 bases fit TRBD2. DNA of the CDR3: TGCAGTGCTACGGGGACTAGCGGGGCCCAAGATACGCAGTATTTT. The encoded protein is CSATGTSGAQDTQYF.